This section outlines one TCR beta chain sequence together with its context. Antigen: not known. PCR primers comprised 60 Vbeta and 13 Jbeta primers. Data came from immunoSEQ multiplex PCR; TCRdb stores just in-frame clones and leaves some out. The table has under 300,000 clones, almost 85% seen once; the top ten hold roughly 2%. The sample belongs to a study of cytomegalovirus exposure and HLA in healthy donors. The study, taken as a whole, reports: Earlier analysis yielded a pattern in which most TCR beta V segments were productive about 90% or about 30% of the time.

This CDR3 is built from 16 residues. V trimming: 3 bases; J trimming: 2 bases; junction bases outside the gene matches: 6. Germline CDR1 is SGHVS and CDR2 is FNYEAQ. The chain joins TRBV7-6 to TRBJ2-2; 7 nucleotides line up with TRBD2. The sequence came from a woman aged 40 to 50 in good health and CMV-seropositive. The source material was PBMCs. The CDR3, as DNA: TGTGCCAGCAGCTTCCCCCCTAGCGGCAACACCGGGGAGCTGTTTTTT. This encodes CASSFPPSGNTGELFF.